The rows below give T cell receptor beta chains drawn from one sample of a study of shared clonotypes between healthy human individuals. Only in-frame clones appear in the TCRdb table, and some are missing; sequencing was by immunoSEQ multiplex PCR. This table has just over 2,000,000 clones, over 85% appearing once. The sample consisted of naive CD4+ T cells sorted from blood. These receptors were collected from a man younger than 30 in good health. Each CDR3 is given with its conserved first and last residue.

J gene	V gene	CDR3 length	CDR3 protein
TRBJ2-3	TRBV10-1	15	CASSDGGSVGDTQYF
TRBJ2-3	TRBV5-4	16	CASSLDLAVVADTQYF
TRBJ2-5	TRBV7-9	15	CASSLGTGFQETQYF
TRBJ2-5	TRBV27	14	CASSPLAVQETQYF
TRBJ2-2	TRBV10-3	15	CAISDRERATGELFF
TRBJ2-3	TRBV19	15	CASSKGLAVADTQYF
TRBJ2-7	TRBV14	14	CASRQTGKSYEQYF
TRBJ2-1	TRBV27	11	CASRTYNEQFF
TRBJ2-7	TRBV2	12	CASRSFPYEQYF
TRBJ2-3	TRBV11-3	16	CASSWSNRATTDTQYF
TRBJ2-5	TRBV14	14	CASSQFGEAETQYF
TRBJ2-1	TRBV19	16	CASSIAGTASYNEQFF
TRBJ1-1	TRBV11-3	15	CASSLGGRGDTEAFF
TRBJ1-3	TRBV6-5	12	CASSPNGNTIYF
TRBJ1-6	TRBV7-2	14	CASSLGGKGSPLHF
TRBJ2-7	TRBV28	14	CASSLGAGNYEQYF
TRBJ2-2	TRBV10-3	14	CAISNLRGTGELFF
TRBJ1-5	TRBV28	15	CASSLSTGMVQPQHF
TRBJ2-7	TRBV12-2	15	CASRRGLAGVYEQYF
TRBJ2-1	TRBV5-1	14	CASSLDLSHNEQFF
TRBJ1-2	TRBV15	13	CATSRQGIYGYTF
TRBJ1-2	TRBV25-1	14	CASSLPRDTDGYTF
TRBJ1-3	TRBV7-9	12	CASSLRENTIYF
TRBJ1-4	TRBV28	14	CASITPGVSEKLFF
TRBJ1-6	TRBV30	15	CAWNLARSYNSPLHF
TRBJ2-7	TRBV2	13	CASRSDGTYEQYF
TRBJ2-1	TRBV10-3	14	CAISEQGSTNEQFF
TRBJ1-2	TRBV28	11	CASSELGGYTF
TRBJ2-3	TRBV5-6	14	CASSGLGETDTQYF
TRBJ1-1	TRBV7-2	13	CASSLVWAGSAFF
TRBJ1-5	TRBV19	13	CATEAHSNQPQHF
TRBJ2-1	TRBV29-1	16	CSVEDQWTGAYNEQFF
TRBJ2-3	TRBV19	13	CASRSSGRDTQYF
TRBJ1-1	TRBV11-2	16	CASSLFAGGAVTEAFF
TRBJ2-2	TRBV7-6	16	CAISESSGRATGELFF
TRBJ2-7	TRBV6-7	15	CASSKTGTGHYEQYF
TRBJ2-2	TRBV7-2	16	CASSLIAGANTGELFF
TRBJ1-2	TRBV25-1	14	CASFRGGSGYGYTF